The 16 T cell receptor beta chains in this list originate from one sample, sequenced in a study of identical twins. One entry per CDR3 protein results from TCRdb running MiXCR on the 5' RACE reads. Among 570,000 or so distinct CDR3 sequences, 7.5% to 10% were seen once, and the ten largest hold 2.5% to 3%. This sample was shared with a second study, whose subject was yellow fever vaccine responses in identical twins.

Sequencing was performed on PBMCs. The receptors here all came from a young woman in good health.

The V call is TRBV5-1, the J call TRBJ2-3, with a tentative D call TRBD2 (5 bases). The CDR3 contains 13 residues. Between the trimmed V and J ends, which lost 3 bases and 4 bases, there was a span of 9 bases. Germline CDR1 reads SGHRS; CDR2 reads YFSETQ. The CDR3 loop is CASSSDYPDTQYF. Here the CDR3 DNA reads TGCGCCAGCAGCTCAGACTACCCAGATACGCAGTATTTT.

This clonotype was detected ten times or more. For the CDR3, the DNA is TGCAGTGCTAGAGGTCCACTAGCGGGGGATTTCACCTACAATGAGCAGTTCTTC. This codes for CSARGPLAGDFTYNEQFF. This chain uses TRBV20-1 with TRBJ2-1; TRBD2 agrees at 11 bases. The germline CDR1 and CDR2 sequences are DFQATT and SNEGSKA (reference sequence). Unmatched junction bases numbered 10, after V lost 1 base and J lost 2 bases. CDR3 length: 18 residues.

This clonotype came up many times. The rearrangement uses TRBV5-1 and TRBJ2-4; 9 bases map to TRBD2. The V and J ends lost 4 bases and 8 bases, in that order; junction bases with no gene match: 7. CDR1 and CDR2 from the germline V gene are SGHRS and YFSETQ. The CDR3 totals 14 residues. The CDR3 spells CASSPAGGPDIQYF. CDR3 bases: TGCGCCAGCAGCCCGGCGGGGGGGCCTGACATTCAGTACTTC.

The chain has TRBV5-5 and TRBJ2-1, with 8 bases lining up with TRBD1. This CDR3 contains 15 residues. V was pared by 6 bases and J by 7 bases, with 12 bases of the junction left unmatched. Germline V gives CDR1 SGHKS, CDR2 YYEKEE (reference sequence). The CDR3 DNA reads TGTGCCAGCACCGTCGTAAGACAGGGGTTGAATGAGCAGTTCTTC. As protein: CASTVVRQGLNEQFF.

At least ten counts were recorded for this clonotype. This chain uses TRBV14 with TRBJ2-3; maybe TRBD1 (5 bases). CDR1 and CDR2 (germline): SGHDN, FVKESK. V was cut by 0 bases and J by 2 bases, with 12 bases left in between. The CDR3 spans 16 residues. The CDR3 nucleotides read TGTGCCAGCAGCCAAGATCCGACAGATTACACAGATACGCAGTATTTT. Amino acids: CASSQDPTDYTDTQYF.

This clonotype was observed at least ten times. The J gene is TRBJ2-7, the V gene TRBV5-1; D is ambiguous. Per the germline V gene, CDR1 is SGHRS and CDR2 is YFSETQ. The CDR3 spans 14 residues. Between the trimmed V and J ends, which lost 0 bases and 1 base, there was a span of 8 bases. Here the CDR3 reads CASSLDGVSYEQYF. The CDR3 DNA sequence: TGCGCCAGCAGCTTGGATGGGGTGTCCTACGAGCAGTACTTC.

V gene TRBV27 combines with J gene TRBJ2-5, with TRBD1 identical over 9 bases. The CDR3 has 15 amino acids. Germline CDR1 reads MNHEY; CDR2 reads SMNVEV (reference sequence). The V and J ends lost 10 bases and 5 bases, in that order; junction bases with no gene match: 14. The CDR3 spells CATRVQGARGETQYF. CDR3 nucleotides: TGTGCCACCCGAGTACAGGGGGCCAGGGGGGAGACCCAGTACTTC.

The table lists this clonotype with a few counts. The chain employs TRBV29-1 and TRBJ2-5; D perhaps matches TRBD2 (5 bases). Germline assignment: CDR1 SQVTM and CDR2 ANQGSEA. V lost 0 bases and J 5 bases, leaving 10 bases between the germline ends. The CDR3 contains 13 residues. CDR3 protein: CSVEEGPGETQYF. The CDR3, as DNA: TGCAGCGTTGAAGAAGGGCCGGGGGAGACCCAGTACTTC.

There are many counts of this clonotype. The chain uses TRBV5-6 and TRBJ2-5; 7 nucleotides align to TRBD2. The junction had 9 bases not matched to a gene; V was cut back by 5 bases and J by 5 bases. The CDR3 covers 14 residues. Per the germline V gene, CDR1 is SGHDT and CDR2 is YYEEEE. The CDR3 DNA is TGTGCCAGCAGTCCCCGGGACTACGTGGAGACCCAGTACTTC. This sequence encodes CASSPRDYVETQYF.

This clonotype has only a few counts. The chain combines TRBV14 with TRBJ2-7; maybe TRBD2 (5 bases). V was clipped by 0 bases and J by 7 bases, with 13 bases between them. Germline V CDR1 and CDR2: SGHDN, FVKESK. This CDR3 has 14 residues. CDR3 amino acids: CASSQEARTGEQYF. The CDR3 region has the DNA TGTGCCAGCAGCCAAGAAGCCCGGACGGGGGAGCAGTACTTC.

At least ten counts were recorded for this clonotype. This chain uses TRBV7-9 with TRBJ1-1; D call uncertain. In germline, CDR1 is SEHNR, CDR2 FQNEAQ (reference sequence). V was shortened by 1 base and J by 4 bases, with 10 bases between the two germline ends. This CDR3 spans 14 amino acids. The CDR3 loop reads CASSLVGSVTEAFF. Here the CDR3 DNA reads TGTGCCAGCAGCTTAGTCGGCTCGGTCACTGAAGCTTTCTTT.

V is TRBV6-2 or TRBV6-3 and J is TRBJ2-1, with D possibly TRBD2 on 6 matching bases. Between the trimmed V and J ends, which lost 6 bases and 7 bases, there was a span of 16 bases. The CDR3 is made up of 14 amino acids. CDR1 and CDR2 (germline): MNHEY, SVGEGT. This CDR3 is CASRRQAGVNEQFF. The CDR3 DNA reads TGTGCCAGCAGACGACAAGCGGGCGTGAATGAGCAGTTCTTC.

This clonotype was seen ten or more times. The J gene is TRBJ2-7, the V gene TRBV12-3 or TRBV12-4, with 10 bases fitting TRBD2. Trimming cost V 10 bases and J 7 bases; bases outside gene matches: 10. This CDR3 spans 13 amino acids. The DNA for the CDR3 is TGTGCCACCCAAACTAGCGGGATTGGAGAGCAGTACTTC. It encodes CATQTSGIGEQYF.

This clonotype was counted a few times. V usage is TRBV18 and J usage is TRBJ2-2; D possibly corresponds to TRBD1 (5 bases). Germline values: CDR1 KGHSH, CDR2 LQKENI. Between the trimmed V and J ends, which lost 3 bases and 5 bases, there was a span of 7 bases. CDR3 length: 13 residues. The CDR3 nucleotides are TGTGCCAGCTCACCGAAGGGGACCGGGGAGCTGTTTTTT. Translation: CASSPKGTGELFF. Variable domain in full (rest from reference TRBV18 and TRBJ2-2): NAGVMQNPRHLVRRRGQEARLRCSPMKGHSHVYWYRQLPEEGLKFMVYLQKENIIDESGMPKERFSAEFPKEGPSILRIQQVVRGDSAAYFCASSPKGTGELFFGEGSRLTVL.

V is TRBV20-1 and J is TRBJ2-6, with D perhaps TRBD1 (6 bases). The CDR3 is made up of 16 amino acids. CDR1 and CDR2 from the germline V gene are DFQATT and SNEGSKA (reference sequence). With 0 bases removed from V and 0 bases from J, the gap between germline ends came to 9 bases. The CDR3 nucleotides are TGCAGTGCTAGAGATGGGACAACCTCTGGGGCCAACGTCCTGACTTTC. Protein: CSARDGTTSGANVLTF.

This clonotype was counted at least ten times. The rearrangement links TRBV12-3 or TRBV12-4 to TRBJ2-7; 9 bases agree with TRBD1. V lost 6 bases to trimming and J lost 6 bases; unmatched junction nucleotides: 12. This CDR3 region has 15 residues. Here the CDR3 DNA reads TGTGCCAGCAGGGAAGGGGGACAGGGTTTCGGCGAGCAGTACTTC. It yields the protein CASREGGQGFGEQYF.